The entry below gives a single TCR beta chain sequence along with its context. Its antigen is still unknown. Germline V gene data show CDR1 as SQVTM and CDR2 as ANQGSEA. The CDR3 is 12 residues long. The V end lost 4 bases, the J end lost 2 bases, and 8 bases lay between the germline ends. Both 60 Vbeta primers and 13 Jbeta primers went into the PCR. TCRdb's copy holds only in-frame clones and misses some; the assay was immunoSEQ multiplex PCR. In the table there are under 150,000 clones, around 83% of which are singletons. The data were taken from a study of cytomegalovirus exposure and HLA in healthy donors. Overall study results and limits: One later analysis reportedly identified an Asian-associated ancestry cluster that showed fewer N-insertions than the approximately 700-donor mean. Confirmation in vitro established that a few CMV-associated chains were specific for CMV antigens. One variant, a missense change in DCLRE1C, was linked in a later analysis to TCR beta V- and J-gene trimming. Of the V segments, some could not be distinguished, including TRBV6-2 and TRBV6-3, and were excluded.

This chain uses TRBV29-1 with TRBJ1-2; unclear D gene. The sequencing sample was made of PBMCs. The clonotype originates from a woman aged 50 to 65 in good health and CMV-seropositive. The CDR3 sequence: CSVVWQNYGYTF. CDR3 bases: TGCAGCGTTGTGTGGCAGAACTATGGCTACACCTTC.